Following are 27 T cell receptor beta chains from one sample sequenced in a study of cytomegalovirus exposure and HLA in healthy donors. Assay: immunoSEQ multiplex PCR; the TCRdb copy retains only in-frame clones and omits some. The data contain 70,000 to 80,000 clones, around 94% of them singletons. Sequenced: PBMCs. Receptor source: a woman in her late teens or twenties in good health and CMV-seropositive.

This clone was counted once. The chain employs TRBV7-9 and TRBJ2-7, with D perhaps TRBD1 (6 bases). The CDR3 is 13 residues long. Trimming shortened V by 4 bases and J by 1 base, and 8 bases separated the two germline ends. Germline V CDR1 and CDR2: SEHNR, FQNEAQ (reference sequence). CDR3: CASSSGQSYEQYF. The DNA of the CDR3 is TGTGCCAGCAGCTCCGGACAGTCCTACGAGCAGTACTTC.

CDR3 in DNA: TGTGCCAGCAGGAGACAGGGGGCCGACGAGCAGTACTTC. As protein: CASRRQGADEQYF. The chain uses TRBV28 and TRBJ2-7, with 10 bases fitting TRBD1. The CDR3 has 13 residues. Per germline, CDR1 MDHEN and CDR2 SYDVKM. The J segment lost 5 bases and the V segment lost 6 bases, leaving 4 bases of the junction unmatched.

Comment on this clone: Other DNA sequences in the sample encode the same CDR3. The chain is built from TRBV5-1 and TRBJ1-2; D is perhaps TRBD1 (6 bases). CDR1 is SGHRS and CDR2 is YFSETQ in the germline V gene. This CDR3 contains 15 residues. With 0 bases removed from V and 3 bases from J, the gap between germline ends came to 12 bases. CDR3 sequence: CASSLGQGRDYGYTF. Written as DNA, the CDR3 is TGCGCCAGCAGCTTGGGCCAGGGGAGAGACTATGGCTACACCTTC.

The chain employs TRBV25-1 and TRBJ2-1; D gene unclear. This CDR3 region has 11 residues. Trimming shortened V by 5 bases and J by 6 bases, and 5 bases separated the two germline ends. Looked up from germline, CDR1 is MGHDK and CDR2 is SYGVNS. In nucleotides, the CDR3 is TGTGCCAGCAGTCTGCGCAATGAGCAGTTCTTC. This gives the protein CASSLRNEQFF.

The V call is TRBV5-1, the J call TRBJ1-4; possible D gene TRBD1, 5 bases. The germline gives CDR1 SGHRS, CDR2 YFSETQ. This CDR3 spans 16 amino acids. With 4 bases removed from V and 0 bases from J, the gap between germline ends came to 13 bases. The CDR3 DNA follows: TGCGCCAGCAGCGACCTAGACAGATCAACTAATGAAAAACTGTTTTTT. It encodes CASSDLDRSTNEKLFF.

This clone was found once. CDR3 DNA: TGTGCCAGCAGCTTAGGGCCCGGCTACGAGCAGTACTTC. This encodes CASSLGPGYEQYF. The rearrangement uses TRBV7-3 and TRBJ2-7; D is ambiguous. Trimming took 2 bases from V and 3 from J, leaving 8 bases between them. The CDR3 has 13 residues. Looked up from germline, CDR1 is SGHTA and CDR2 is FQGTGA. Drawing the rest from reference TRBV7-3 and TRBJ2-7, the complete variable domain is GAGVSQTPSNKVTEKGKYVELRCDPISGHTALYWYRQSLGQGPEFLIYFQGTGAADDSGLPNDRFFAVRPEGSVSTLKIQRTERGDSAVYLCASSLGPGYEQYFGPGTRLTVT.

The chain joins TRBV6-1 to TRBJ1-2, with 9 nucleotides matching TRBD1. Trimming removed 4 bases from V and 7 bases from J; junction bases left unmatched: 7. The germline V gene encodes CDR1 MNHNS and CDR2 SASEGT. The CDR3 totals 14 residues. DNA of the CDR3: TGTGCCAGCAGTGGCTGGACGGACAGGGGTGGCTACACCTTC. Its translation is CASSGWTDRGGYTF.

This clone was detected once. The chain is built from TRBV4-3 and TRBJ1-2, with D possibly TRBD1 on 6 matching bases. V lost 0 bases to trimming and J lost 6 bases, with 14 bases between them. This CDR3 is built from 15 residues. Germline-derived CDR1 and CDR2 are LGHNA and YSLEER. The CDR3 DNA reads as TGCGCCAGCAGCCAAGATCGGACAGCAGAAAATGGCTACACCTTC. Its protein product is CASSQDRTAENGYTF.

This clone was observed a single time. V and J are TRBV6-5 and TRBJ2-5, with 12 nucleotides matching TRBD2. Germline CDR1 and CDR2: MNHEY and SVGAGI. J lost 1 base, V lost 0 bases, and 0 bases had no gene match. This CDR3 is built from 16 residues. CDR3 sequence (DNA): TGTGCCAGCAGTTACTCGACTAGCGGGAGCCAAGAGACCCAGTACTTC. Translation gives CASSYSTSGSQETQYF.

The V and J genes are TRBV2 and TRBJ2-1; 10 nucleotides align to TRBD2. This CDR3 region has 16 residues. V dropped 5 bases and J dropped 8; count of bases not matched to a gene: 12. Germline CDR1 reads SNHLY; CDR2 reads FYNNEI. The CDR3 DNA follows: TGTGCCAGCAGTCGCAGCGGGAGGGCCGGATTAGATGAGCAGTTCTTC. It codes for CASSRSGRAGLDEQFF.

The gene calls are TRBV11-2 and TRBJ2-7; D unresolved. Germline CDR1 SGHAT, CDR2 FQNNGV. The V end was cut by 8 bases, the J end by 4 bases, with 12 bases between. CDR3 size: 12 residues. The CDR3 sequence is CASYLVEYEQYF. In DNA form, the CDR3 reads TGTGCCAGCTACCTAGTAGAGTACGAGCAGTACTTC.

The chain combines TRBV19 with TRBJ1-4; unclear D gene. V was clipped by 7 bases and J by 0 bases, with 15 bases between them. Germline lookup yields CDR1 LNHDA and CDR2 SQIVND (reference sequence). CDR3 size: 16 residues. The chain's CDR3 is CASNTHDTATNEKLFF. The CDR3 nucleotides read TGTGCCAGTAACACACATGACACCGCAACTAATGAAAAACTGTTTTTT.

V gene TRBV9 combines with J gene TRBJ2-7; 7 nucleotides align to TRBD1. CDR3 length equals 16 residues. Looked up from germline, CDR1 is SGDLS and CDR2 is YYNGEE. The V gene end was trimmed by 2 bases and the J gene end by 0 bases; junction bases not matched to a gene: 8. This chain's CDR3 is CASSVSRDSRSYEQYF. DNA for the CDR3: TGTGCCAGCAGCGTCTCCCGGGACAGCCGCTCCTACGAGCAGTACTTC.

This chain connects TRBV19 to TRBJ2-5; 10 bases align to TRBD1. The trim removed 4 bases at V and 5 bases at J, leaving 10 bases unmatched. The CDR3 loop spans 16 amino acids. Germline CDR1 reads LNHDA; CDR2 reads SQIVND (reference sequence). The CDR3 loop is CASSSKRQGAWETQYF. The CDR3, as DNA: TGTGCCAGTAGTAGCAAGCGACAGGGGGCCTGGGAGACCCAGTACTTC.

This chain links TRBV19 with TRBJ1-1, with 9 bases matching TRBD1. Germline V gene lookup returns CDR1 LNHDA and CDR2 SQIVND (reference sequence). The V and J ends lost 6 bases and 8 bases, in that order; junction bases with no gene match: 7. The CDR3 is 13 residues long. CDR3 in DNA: TGTGCCAGTAGGGTTGGACAGGGGAGAGAAGCTTTCTTT. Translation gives CASRVGQGREAFF.

The CDR3 is CASSQPQGGQGPFNEQFF. The CDR3 nucleotides read TGTGCCAGCAGCCAACCGCAGGGGGGACAGGGCCCCTTCAATGAGCAGTTCTTC. The chain is built from TRBV11-3 and TRBJ2-1; 9 bases are shared with TRBD1. Looked up from germline, CDR1 is SGHNT and CDR2 is YENEEA. The CDR3 is 18 amino acids. V shed 5 bases and J 6 bases; nucleotides not matched to a gene: 17.

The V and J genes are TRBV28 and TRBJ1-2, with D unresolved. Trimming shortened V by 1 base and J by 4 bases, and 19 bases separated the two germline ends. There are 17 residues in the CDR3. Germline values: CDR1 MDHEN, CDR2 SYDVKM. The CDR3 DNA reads TGTGCCAGCAGTTTATTGGGCAGGTCGTCTTTCAGCTATGGCTACACCTTC. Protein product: CASSLLGRSSFSYGYTF.

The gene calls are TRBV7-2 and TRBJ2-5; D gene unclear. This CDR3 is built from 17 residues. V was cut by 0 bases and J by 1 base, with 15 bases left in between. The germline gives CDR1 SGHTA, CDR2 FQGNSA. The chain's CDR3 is CASSLALGGAAQETQYF. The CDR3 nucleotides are TGTGCCAGCAGCTTAGCGCTGGGTGGCGCGGCCCAAGAGACCCAGTACTTC.

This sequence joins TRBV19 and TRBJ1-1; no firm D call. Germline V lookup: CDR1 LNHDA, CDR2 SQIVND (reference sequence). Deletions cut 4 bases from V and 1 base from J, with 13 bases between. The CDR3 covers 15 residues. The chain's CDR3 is CASSRESAENTEAFF. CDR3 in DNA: TGTGCCAGTAGTAGGGAGTCGGCAGAGAACACTGAAGCTTTCTTT.

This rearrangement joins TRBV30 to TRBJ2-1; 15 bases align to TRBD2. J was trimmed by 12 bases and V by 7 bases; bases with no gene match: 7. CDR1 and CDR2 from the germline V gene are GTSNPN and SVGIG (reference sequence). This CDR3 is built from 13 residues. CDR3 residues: CASGLAGGPVQFF. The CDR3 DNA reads TGTGCCTCCGGACTAGCGGGGGGGCCCGTGCAGTTCTTC.

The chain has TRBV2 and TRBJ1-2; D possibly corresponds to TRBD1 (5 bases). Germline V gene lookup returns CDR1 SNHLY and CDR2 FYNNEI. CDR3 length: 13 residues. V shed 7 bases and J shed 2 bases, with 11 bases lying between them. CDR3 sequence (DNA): TGTGCCAGCACAGGGTATTTCAACTATGGCTACACCTTC. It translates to CASTGYFNYGYTF.

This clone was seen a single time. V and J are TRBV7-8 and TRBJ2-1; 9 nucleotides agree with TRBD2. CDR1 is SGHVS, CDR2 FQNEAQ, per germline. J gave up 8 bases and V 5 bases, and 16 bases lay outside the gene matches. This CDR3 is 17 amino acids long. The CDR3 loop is CASSTILGSSGEDEQFF. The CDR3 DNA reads TGTGCCAGCAGCACTATACTGGGGTCTAGCGGGGAGGATGAGCAGTTCTTC.

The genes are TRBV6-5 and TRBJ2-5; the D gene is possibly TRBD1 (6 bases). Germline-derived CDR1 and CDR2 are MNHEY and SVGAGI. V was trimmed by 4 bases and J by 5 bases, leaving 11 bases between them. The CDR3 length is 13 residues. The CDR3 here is CASSSDRDETQYF. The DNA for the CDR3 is TGTGCCAGCAGTTCGGACAGAGACGAGACCCAGTACTTC.

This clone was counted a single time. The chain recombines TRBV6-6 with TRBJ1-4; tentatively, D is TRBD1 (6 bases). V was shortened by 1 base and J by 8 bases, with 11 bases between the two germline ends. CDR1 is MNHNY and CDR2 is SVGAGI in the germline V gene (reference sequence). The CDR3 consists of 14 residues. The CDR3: CASSYFQGREKLFF. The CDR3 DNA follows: TGTGCCAGCAGTTACTTTCAGGGGCGGGAAAAACTGTTTTTT.

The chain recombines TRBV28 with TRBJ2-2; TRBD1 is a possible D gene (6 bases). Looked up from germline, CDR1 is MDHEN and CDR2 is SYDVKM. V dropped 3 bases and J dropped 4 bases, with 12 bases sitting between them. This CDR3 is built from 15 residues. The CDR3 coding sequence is TGTGCCAGCAGTTTCTTACAGGGAAGCACCGGGGAGCTGTTTTTT. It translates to CASSFLQGSTGELFF.

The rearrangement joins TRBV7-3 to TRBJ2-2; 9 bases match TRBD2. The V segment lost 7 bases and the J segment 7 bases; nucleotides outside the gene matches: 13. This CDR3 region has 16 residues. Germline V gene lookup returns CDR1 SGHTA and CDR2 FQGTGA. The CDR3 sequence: CASKVTGGGAGGELFF. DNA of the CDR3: TGTGCCAGCAAGGTGACCGGCGGGGGGGCCGGCGGGGAGCTGTTTTTT.

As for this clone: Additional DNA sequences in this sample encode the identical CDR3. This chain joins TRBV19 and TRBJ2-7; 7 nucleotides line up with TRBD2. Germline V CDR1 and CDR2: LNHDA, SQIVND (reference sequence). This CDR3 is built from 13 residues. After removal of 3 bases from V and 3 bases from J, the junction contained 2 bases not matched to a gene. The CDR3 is CASSIGGSYEQYF. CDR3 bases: TGTGCCAGTAGTATCGGGGGGAGCTACGAGCAGTACTTC.